This is a list of T cell receptor beta chains from one sample in a study of shared clonotypes between healthy human individuals. Generated by immunoSEQ multiplex PCR, the TCRdb table keeps only in-frame clones and is missing some. The sample lists about half a million clones, less than 85% occurring once. The sample consisted of PBMCs. Receptor source: a woman in her thirties or forties in good health. Some clones in this sample may be carry-over from other donors' samples. Both conserved end residues are part of each CDR3. Each record gives: CDR3 protein, CDR3 DNA, J gene, V gene, D gene, clone size. A D gene is named only where the DNA matches it firmly. Size is omitted from some rows. Given values are once, few, many or a class for expanded clones.

CASSSTLNSPLHF TGTGCCAGCAGCTCCACCCTAAATTCACCCCTCCACTTT TRBJ1-6 TRBV7-9 - -
CASSLIRGGDTEAFF TGTGCCAGCAGCTTGATCAGAGGGGGGGACACTGAAGCTTTCTTT TRBJ1-1 TRBV5-4 - -
CASSQPVRANTGELFF TGTGCCAGCAGCCAGCCCGTACGGGCCAACACCGGGGAGCTGTTTTTT TRBJ2-2 TRBV7-2 - -
CASSAGTGGPYEQYF TGTGCCAGCAGCGCTGGGACAGGGGGCCCCTACGAGCAGTACTTC TRBJ2-7 TRBV7-6 TRBD1 -
CAISESLTGGANTGELFF TGTGCCATCAGTGAGTCGTTAACAGGGGGCGCGAACACCGGGGAGCTGTTTTTT TRBJ2-2 TRBV10-3 TRBD1 -
CAWSGSTDTQYF TGTGCCTGGAGTGGTAGCACAGATACGCAGTATTTT TRBJ2-3 TRBV30 - few
CASRLHGGPYGYTF TGTGCCAGCAGACTCCACGGGGGCCCCTATGGCTACACCTTC TRBJ1-2 TRBV6-5 - -
CSVGSDRESQHF TGCAGCGTGGGCTCGGACAGGGAGTCCCAGCATTTT TRBJ1-5 TRBV29-1 TRBD1 few
CASSLQDNYGYTF TGTGCCAGCAGCCTACAGGACAACTATGGCTACACCTTC TRBJ1-2 TRBV27 - few
CASSVEAGGYGYTF TGTGCCAGCAGCGTAGAGGCAGGGGGCTATGGCTACACCTTC TRBJ1-2 TRBV9 TRBD1 -
CASSADPGGSEQFF TGTGCCAGCAGCGCGGATCCAGGCGGCTCTGAGCAGTTCTTC TRBJ2-1 TRBV9 - -
CASSFAGSTNIQYF TGTGCCAGCAGTTTTGCGGGAAGCACAAACATTCAGTACTTC TRBJ2-4 TRBV28 - -
CASSRGGPNTGELFF TGTGCCAGCAGCCGCGGGGGACCGAACACCGGGGAGCTGTTTTTT TRBJ2-2 TRBV4-2 TRBD2 -
CALSYEQYF TGCGCGCTTTCCTACGAGCAGTACTTC TRBJ2-7 TRBV27 - once
CASSTSGTSGEHFF TGTGCCAGTAGTACCTCCGGGACTAGCGGGGAGCATTTCTTC TRBJ2-1 TRBV19 TRBD2 once
CASSLEADTEAFF TGTGCCAGCAGCTTAGAGGCCGACACTGAAGCTTTCTTT TRBJ1-1 TRBV11-2 - -
CASSGLAGRVGELFF TGTGCCAGCAGCGGACTAGCGGGACGTGTCGGGGAGCTGTTTTTT TRBJ2-2 TRBV7-8 TRBD2 -
CASSPEGLVTDTQYF TGTGCCAGCTCACCCGAGGGACTAGTCACAGATACGCAGTATTTT TRBJ2-3 TRBV18 TRBD2 -
CASKAGGRFNEQFF TGTGCCAGCAAGGCGGGAGGAAGGTTCAATGAGCAGTTCTTC TRBJ2-1 TRBV28 TRBD2 -
CASKPQGGVGELFF TGTGCCAGCAAACCCCAAGGGGGGGTAGGGGAGCTGTTTTTT TRBJ2-2 TRBV9 - -
CASSFQGYNEQFF TGTGCCAGCAGCTTTCAGGGGTACAATGAGCAGTTCTTC TRBJ2-1 TRBV7-2 - -
CASSLPPRQRGNNEQFF TGTGCCAGCAGTCTCCCCCCGCGACAGAGGGGAAACAATGAGCAGTTCTTC TRBJ2-1 TRBV28 - once
CASTPGRRNTGELFF TGTGCCAGCACCCCGGGACGGAGAAACACCGGGGAGCTGTTTTTT TRBJ2-2 TRBV6-1 - -
CASSESDSSNVLTF TGTGCCAGCAGTGAATCGGACAGCTCCAACGTCCTGACTTTC TRBJ2-6 TRBV6-1 - many
CASSLRQEAYGYTF TGTGCCAGCAGTTTAAGACAGGAGGCCTATGGCTACACCTTC TRBJ1-2 TRBV28 - -
CASSVVGGNNEQFF TGTGCCAGCAGCGTAGTGGGAGGAAACAATGAGCAGTTCTTC TRBJ2-1 TRBV9 - -
CASSPGRSGSSYTF TGTGCCAGCTCACCAGGCAGGTCCGGTAGCAGCTACACCTTC TRBJ1-2 TRBV18 - few
CASSLTSGRAGTQYF TGCGCCAGCAGCTTGACTAGCGGGAGGGCCGGGACGCAGTATTTT TRBJ2-3 TRBV5-1 TRBD2 -
CASSPSGGGTEAFF TGTGCCAGCAGCCCTTCCGGTGGGGGCACTGAAGCTTTCTTT TRBJ1-1 TRBV6-1 - -
CAWSGPGTGNQPQHF TGTGCCTGGAGTGGACCCGGGACAGGGAATCAGCCCCAGCATTTT TRBJ1-5 TRBV30 TRBD1 few
CASLLDSNSGNTIYF TGTGCCAGTCTATTGGACAGCAACTCTGGAAACACCATATATTTT TRBJ1-3 TRBV6-6 - -
CASSSPEEKLFF TGTGCCAGCAGCTCCCCTGAAGAAAAACTGTTTTTT TRBJ1-4 TRBV5-4 - -
CASSEGGRYEQYF TGTGCCAGCTCCGAAGGGGGTAGGTACGAGCAGTACTTC TRBJ2-7 TRBV7-6 - -
CASSPKGAGYYNEQFF TGTGCCAGCAGTCCCAAGGGAGCGGGGTACTACAATGAGCAGTTCTTC TRBJ2-1 TRBV6-6 TRBD2 few
CASSFPGTGQETQYF TGTGCCAGCAGCTTCCCCGGGACAGGACAAGAGACCCAGTACTTC TRBJ2-5 TRBV4-2 TRBD1 once
CASSSSYVAGGELFF TGTGCCAGCAGCTCCTCCTATGTAGCGGGTGGGGAGCTGTTTTTT TRBJ2-2 TRBV7-3 TRBD2 few
CASSSGGVSTDTQYF TGTGCCAGCAGCTCCGGGGGGGTTAGCACAGATACGCAGTATTTT TRBJ2-3 TRBV7-2 TRBD2 -
CASSQELANYGYTF TGTGCCAGCAGCCAAGAGTTAGCTAACTATGGCTACACCTTC TRBJ1-2 TRBV4-2 - -
CASSGDPTSGRNEQFF TGCGCCAGCAGCGGTGACCCGACTAGCGGGAGAAATGAGCAGTTCTTC TRBJ2-1 TRBV5-1 TRBD2 -
CASSLVWFKLTGELFF TGTGCCAGCAGCTTAGTGTGGTTTAAGCTCACCGGGGAGCTGTTTTTT TRBJ2-2 TRBV7-8 - -
CASSILAGVPYEQYF TGTGCCAGCTCAATTCTAGCGGGAGTCCCCTACGAGCAGTACTTC TRBJ2-7 TRBV18 TRBD2 -
CASSLGEWGNQPQHF TGTGCCAGTAGTCTCGGGGAATGGGGCAATCAGCCCCAGCATTTT TRBJ1-5 TRBV19 - -
CASSLAHGDTEAFF TGCGCCAGCAGCTTGGCCCACGGGGACACTGAAGCTTTCTTT TRBJ1-1 TRBV5-1 - many
CASSLGGIWDEQYF TGTGCCAGCAGCTTAGGAGGGATTTGGGACGAGCAGTACTTC TRBJ2-7 TRBV11-3 - -
CASSVRDREGNQPQHF TGTGCCAGCAGTGTCCGGGACAGGGAGGGCAATCAGCCCCAGCATTTT TRBJ1-5 TRBV6-1 TRBD1 -
CASSQSSKGPAYEQYF TGCGCCAGCAGTCAATCGTCCAAGGGGCCAGCCTACGAGCAGTACTTC TRBJ2-7 TRBV23-1 - -
CASSPRPWGQGSYEQYF TGTGCCAGCAGCCCGCGACCTTGGGGACAGGGATCCTACGAGCAGTACTTC TRBJ2-7 TRBV7-9 TRBD1 -